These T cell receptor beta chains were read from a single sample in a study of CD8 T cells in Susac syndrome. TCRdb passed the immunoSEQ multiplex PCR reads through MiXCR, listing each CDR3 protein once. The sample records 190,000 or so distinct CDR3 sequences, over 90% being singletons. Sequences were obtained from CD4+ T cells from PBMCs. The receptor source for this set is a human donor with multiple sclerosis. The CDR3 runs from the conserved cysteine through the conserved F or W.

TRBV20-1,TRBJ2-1,CSARNSGGAAGEQFF
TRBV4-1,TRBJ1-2,CASSQDLGDDYGYTF
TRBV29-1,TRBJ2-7,CSVERQGAPYEQYF
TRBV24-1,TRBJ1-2,CATSDLGRGLDGYTF
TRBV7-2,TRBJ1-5,CASSWGHLQPQHF
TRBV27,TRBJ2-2,CASSWLGRELFF
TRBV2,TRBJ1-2,CASSVTASYGYTF
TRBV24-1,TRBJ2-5,CATSDSGTPGTQYF
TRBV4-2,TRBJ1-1,CASSQVTLNTEAFF
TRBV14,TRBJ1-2,CASSQGQLYITGGYTF
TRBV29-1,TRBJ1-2,CSVDSLANYGYTF
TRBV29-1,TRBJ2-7,CSGSRGRPYEQYF
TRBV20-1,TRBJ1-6,CSASSYNSPLHF
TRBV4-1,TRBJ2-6,CASSQKFGGFGANVLTF
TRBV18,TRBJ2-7,CASSQRTGYEQYF